This TCR beta chain was sequenced for a study of T cells in women clearing cervical HPV infection. CDR3 length: 15 residues. The V and J ends lost 2 bases and 7 bases respectively, with 12 bases between them. The germline V gene has CDR1 MNHEY and CDR2 SVGEGT. Study-wide results and limits: CIN3+ cases had significantly higher TCR richness than controls; evenness did not differ.

Points on this clone: The antigen is not known. The CDR3 end is not reached by the read, which stops 3 residues before it; the germline J gene fills it in.

This table comes from immunoSEQ multiplex PCR, and its TCRdb copy is limited to in-frame clones, with some not included. The sample spans more than 30,000 clones; the ten largest clones claim around 3.5%. The sequence derives from a woman aged 18 to 69 with a cervical HPV16 infection that either progressed to CIN3+ or cleared (not recorded which). V is TRBV6-2 or TRBV6-3 and J is TRBJ1-6; D is possibly TRBD1 (5 bases). Material for sequencing was blood buffy coat. The CDR3 sequence is CASSYEGARNSPLHF. Partial CDR3 DNA: TGTGCCAGCAGTTACGAAGGGGCACGGAATTCACCC.